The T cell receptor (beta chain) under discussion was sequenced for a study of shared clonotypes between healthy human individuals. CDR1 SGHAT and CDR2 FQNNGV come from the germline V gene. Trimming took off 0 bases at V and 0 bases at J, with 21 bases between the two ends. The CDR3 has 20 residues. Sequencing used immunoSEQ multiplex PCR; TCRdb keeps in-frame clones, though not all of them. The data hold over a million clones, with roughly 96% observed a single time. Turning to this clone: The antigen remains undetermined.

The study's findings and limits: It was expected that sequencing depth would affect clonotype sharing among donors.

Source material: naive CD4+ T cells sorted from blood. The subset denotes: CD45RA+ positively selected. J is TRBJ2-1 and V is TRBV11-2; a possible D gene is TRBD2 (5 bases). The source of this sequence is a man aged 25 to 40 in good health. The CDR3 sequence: CASSLDSFLAIPSSYNEQFF. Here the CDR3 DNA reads TGTGCCAGCAGCTTAGATTCTTTTTTAGCGATCCCTAGCTCCTACAATGAGCAGTTCTTC.